This T cell receptor (beta chain) was recovered during a study of T cell responses to AZD1222 COVID-19 vaccine. Assay: immunoSEQ multiplex PCR; the TCRdb copy retains only in-frame clones and omits some. Of roughly 120,000 clones listed, more than 80% were seen once; the top ten hold 4.2%. Study observations and caveats: Dominant at 160-218 and 743-854, vaccine-associated CD4 TCRs also spanned spike. Increases in Spike-specific TCR breadth and depth were seen after two AZD1222 doses. Clonal diversity may have been underestimated, and the donors were mostly white British, with more females than males.

The V segment lost 4 bases and the J segment 3 bases; nucleotides outside the gene matches: 6. The CDR3 contains 15 residues. In germline, CDR1 is SGHRS, CDR2 YFSETQ. Comment on this clone: The antigen remains unidentified.

This sequence originates from an adult who received the MenACWY meningococcal vaccine as a control. The chain links TRBV5-1 to TRBJ2-1, with 8 positions matching TRBD2. The material was peripheral blood, obtained 28 days after the second dose of the MenACWY control vaccine. CDR3 sequence (DNA): TGCGCCAGCAGCCCGACAGCGGGAGTCTACAATGAGCAGTTCTTC. Translating it yields CASSPTAGVYNEQFF.